The 32 T cell receptor beta chains in this list originate from one sample, sequenced in a study of T-cell memory formation after mild COVID-19. TCRdb processed the 5' RACE reads anew with MiXCR; each CDR3 protein has one entry. Found here are about 130,000 distinct CDR3 sequences, roughly 15% of them singletons; the top ten hold approximately 15%. Sample: PBMCs or a T cell subset sorted from them (not recorded which). These receptors originate from an adult woman who had mild COVID-19 (a few samples of this study predate the infection). Cell type and time point are not known.

The chain carries TRBV5-1 and TRBJ2-3, with D tentatively TRBD1 (5 bases). Germline V gene lookup returns CDR1 SGHRS and CDR2 YFSETQ. Trimming left V 5 bases short and J 4 bases short, with 8 bases between. CDR3 length: 12 amino acids. Written as DNA, the CDR3 is TGCGCCAGCAGGCTGGGGCCAGATACGCAGTATTTT. Amino acids: CASRLGPDTQYF.

The sample holds a few counts of this clonotype. The chain has TRBV6-2 or TRBV6-3 and TRBJ2-7; perhaps TRBD1 as D (5 bases). V lost 0 bases, J lost 3 bases, and 15 bases lay in between. Germline V gene lookup returns CDR1 MNHEY and CDR2 SVGEGT. This CDR3 has 16 residues. CDR3 loop: CASSYSIRESRYEQYF. The CDR3 bases are TGTGCCAGCAGTTACTCGATCAGGGAATCGCGCTACGAGCAGTACTTC.

This chain connects TRBV7-2 to TRBJ2-5; tentatively, D is TRBD1 (6 bases). The CDR3 spans 14 residues. Germline lookup yields CDR1 SGHTA and CDR2 FQGNSA. V was clipped by 8 bases and J by 2 bases, with 15 bases between them. CDR3 bases: TGTGCCAGCGAACGACGCAGGGGACAAGAGACCCAGTACTTC. The encoded protein is CASERRRGQETQYF.

This sequence joins TRBV27 and TRBJ2-2, with TRBD2 matching 11 bases. Germline V gene data show CDR1 as MNHEY and CDR2 as SMNVEV (reference sequence). The junction had 7 bases not matched to a gene; V was cut back by 6 bases and J by 7 bases. This CDR3 has 15 amino acids. This CDR3 reads CASRQELAGVGELFF. In nucleotides, the CDR3 is TGTGCCAGCAGACAGGAACTAGCGGGGGTCGGGGAGCTGTTTTTT.

In its sample, this clonotype was seen a few times. This rearrangement joins TRBV7-8 to TRBJ2-7, with 8 positions matching TRBD2. This CDR3 is 14 amino acids long. CDR1 is SGHVS, CDR2 FQNEAQ, per germline. V trimming: 1 base; J trimming: 4 bases; junction bases outside the gene matches: 3. CDR3 DNA: TGTGCCAGCAGCTTAGAAGCGGGAGAGTACGAGCAGTACTTC. It is translated as CASSLEAGEYEQYF.

This clonotype has a count of ten or more. The genes are TRBV5-1 and TRBJ2-2, with 7 bases lining up with TRBD1. CDR3 size: 14 residues. The V gene's germline CDR1 is SGHRS and CDR2 YFSETQ. V gave up 0 bases and J gave up 6 bases; unmatched junction bases: 2. CDR3 nucleotides: TGCGCCAGCAGCTTGGTGCAGGGGGCCGGGGAGCTGTTTTTT. Translated, it gives CASSLVQGAGELFF.

The sample holds a few counts of this clonotype. The rearrangement links TRBV7-8 to TRBJ1-2; 8 bases line up with TRBD1. J gave up 3 bases and V 5 bases, and 8 bases lay outside the gene matches. The CDR3 consists of 15 residues. The germline gives CDR1 SGHVS, CDR2 FQNEAQ. The CDR3 is CASSLDREFDYGYTF. The CDR3 DNA is TGTGCCAGCAGCCTGGACAGGGAATTCGACTATGGCTACACCTTC.

The chain recombines TRBV19 with TRBJ2-7, with 13 nucleotides matching TRBD2. The CDR3 has 14 residues. Germline lookup yields CDR1 LNHDA and CDR2 SQIVND (reference sequence). V trimming: 6 bases; J trimming: 4 bases; junction bases outside the gene matches: 3. The CDR3 loop is CASSWTSGGYEQYF. The DNA for the CDR3 is TGTGCCAGTAGCTGGACTAGCGGGGGTTACGAGCAGTACTTC.

This chain uses TRBV4-2 with TRBJ1-4; 8 bases line up with TRBD1. V lost 0 bases and J lost 8; bases outside the gene matches: 11. Per germline, CDR1 LGHNA and CDR2 YNFKEQ. The CDR3 has 17 amino acids. The CDR3 bases are TGTGCCAGCAGCCAAGATCGGAGTGGACAGGGAGGAGAAAAACTGTTTTTT. Protein product: CASSQDRSGQGGEKLFF.

This clonotype has only a few counts. V usage is TRBV4-1 and J usage is TRBJ2-3; D may be TRBD2 (6 bases). Trimming removed 0 bases from V and 0 bases from J, with 10 bases in between. The CDR3 totals 16 residues. The V gene's germline CDR1 is MGHRA and CDR2 YSYEKL. The CDR3 sequence is CASSQEGLASTDTQYF. Here the CDR3 DNA reads TGCGCCAGCAGCCAAGAGGGGCTAGCGAGCACAGATACGCAGTATTTT.

This rearrangement joins TRBV7-9 to TRBJ2-2, with a possible D match to TRBD2 (5 bases). V was shortened by 5 bases and J by 2 bases, with 9 bases between the two germline ends. This CDR3 is 14 amino acids long. Germline-derived CDR1 and CDR2 are SEHNR and FQNEAQ (reference sequence). The CDR3 region has the DNA TGTGCCAGCAGCGCGGGCCAAAACACCGGGGAGCTGTTTTTT. It codes for CASSAGQNTGELFF.

This clonotype has a handful of counts. The chain combines TRBV19 with TRBJ2-5, with 8 positions matching TRBD1. CDR1 and CDR2 (germline): LNHDA, SQIVND (reference sequence). J lost 7 bases, V lost 7 bases, and 11 bases had no gene match. CDR3 length equals 14 residues. Written as DNA, the CDR3 is TGTGCCAGTAAAGGACAGGGCCCCTCAGGGACCCAGTACTTC. This codes for CASKGQGPSGTQYF.

The chain employs TRBV6-6 and TRBJ1-1, with D unclear. With 8 bases removed from V and 5 bases from J, the gap between germline ends came to 15 bases. The CDR3 is 13 amino acids. Germline values: CDR1 MNHNY, CDR2 SVGAGI (reference sequence). The CDR3 sequence is CASFGEGRTEAFF. The CDR3 DNA sequence: TGTGCCAGCTTCGGGGAGGGAAGGACTGAAGCTTTCTTT.

This clonotype was observed a few times. The chain has TRBV6-4 and TRBJ2-3; D uncertain. Germline CDR1 reads MRHNA; CDR2 reads SNTAGT. The CDR3 has 16 residues. With 4 bases removed from V and 1 base from J, the gap between germline ends came to 15 bases. The DNA for the CDR3 is TGTGCCAGCAGTGTCCACCGGGCAGGTGGCACAGATACGCAGTATTTT. Its translation is CASSVHRAGGTDTQYF.

CDR3 residues: CATSDPSPQETQYF. CDR3 bases: TGTGCCACCAGTGATCCCTCGCCTCAAGAGACCCAGTACTTC. The rearrangement uses TRBV24-1 and TRBJ2-5; D is unresolved. The CDR3 is 14 residues long. Germline V gene sequence: CDR1 KGHDR, CDR2 SFDVKD. Trimming cost V 3 bases and J 2 bases, with 9 bases left between them.

The chain has TRBV5-6 and TRBJ2-3; a weak D match, TRBD1 (6 bases). CDR3 length: 14 residues. V was trimmed by 3 bases and J by 6 bases, leaving 14 bases between them. Germline CDR1 SGHDT, CDR2 YYEEEE. The CDR3 protein is CASSWGQALDTQYF. As DNA, the CDR3 is TGTGCCAGCAGCTGGGGACAAGCGTTGGATACGCAGTATTTT.

Only a few counts were recorded for this clonotype. The V gene is TRBV29-1, the J gene TRBJ1-1; D possibly corresponds to TRBD1 (6 bases). Germline loops: CDR1 SQVTM, CDR2 ANQGSEA. The CDR3 contains 20 residues. Trimming left V 4 bases short and J 3 bases short, with 33 bases between. The CDR3 DNA reads as TGCAGCGTTGTGAGGAGGAGGGGGGCTGTTACGCCTAGAATGTACACTGAAGCTTTCTTT. Residues: CSVVRRRGAVTPRMYTEAFF.

This clonotype turned up a few times. The genes are TRBV7-6 and TRBJ2-7; weak D call: TRBD1 (5 bases). The V and J ends lost 5 bases and 7 bases respectively, with 15 bases between them. Germline V gene data show CDR1 as SGHVS and CDR2 as FNYEAQ. CDR3 length equals 13 residues. The CDR3: CASSPDTSREQYF. CDR3 sequence (DNA): TGTGCCAGCAGCCCGGACACCTCTAGAGAGCAGTACTTC. Variable domain in full (rest from reference TRBV7-6 and TRBJ2-7): GAGVSQSPRYKVTKRGQDVALRCDPISGHVSLYWYRQALGQGPEFLTYFNYEAQQDKSGLPNDRFSAERPEGSISTLTIQRTEQRDSAMYRCASSPDTSREQYFGPGTRLTVT.

The rearrangement links TRBV20-1 to TRBJ2-3; tentative D call: TRBD2 (5 bases). The V and J ends lost 5 bases and 0 bases respectively, with 9 bases between them. CDR3 length equals 13 residues. Germline V CDR1 and CDR2: DFQATT, SNEGSKA (reference sequence). The CDR3 loop is CSAFQRSTDTQYF. CDR3 bases: TGCAGTGCTTTCCAGCGGAGCACAGATACGCAGTATTTT.

This chain connects TRBV4-3 to TRBJ2-7; 10 bases agree with TRBD2. The CDR3 extends over 19 amino acids. Per the germline V gene, CDR1 is LGHNA and CDR2 is YSLEER. The V segment lost 0 bases and the J segment 0 bases; nucleotides outside the gene matches: 11. The CDR3 protein is CASSQDRLTSGVFSYEQYF. The CDR3 DNA follows: TGCGCCAGCAGCCAAGATCGTTTAACTAGCGGGGTTTTCTCCTACGAGCAGTACTTC.

This sequence joins TRBV7-9 and TRBJ2-7; the D gene is possibly TRBD2 (5 bases). The length of the CDR3 is 14 residues. V lost 5 bases and J lost 5, with 16 bases in between. Germline values: CDR1 SEHNR, CDR2 FQNEAQ (reference sequence). For the CDR3, the DNA is TGTGCCAGCAGCCCGAGCGTTTCCGGGAACGAGCAGTACTTC. Protein sequence: CASSPSVSGNEQYF.

V usage is TRBV18 and J usage is TRBJ1-5; 7 bases map to TRBD1. With 5 bases clipped from V and 8 bases from J, the junction kept 9 bases outside the gene matches. The CDR3 has 14 amino acids. From germline, CDR1 is KGHSH and CDR2 LQKENI. CDR3 bases: TGTGCCAGCTCATCAGGGACAGCTCCAGAGCCCCAGCATTTT. Amino acids: CASSSGTAPEPQHF.

This clonotype was detected a few times. The genes are TRBV4-1 and TRBJ2-1; 15 bases are a match to TRBD2. J was trimmed by 4 bases and V by 9 bases; bases with no gene match: 4. The germline gives CDR1 MGHRA, CDR2 YSYEKL. This CDR3 has 15 residues. The CDR3 DNA sequence: TGCGCCAGTTCCGGACTAGCGGGGGGGTACAATGAGCAGTTCTTC. This translates into CASSGLAGGYNEQFF.

This clonotype was seen only a few times. The chain combines TRBV19 with TRBJ1-1, with D hard to call. Trimming removed 1 base from V and 7 bases from J, with 4 bases in between. From germline, CDR1 is LNHDA and CDR2 SQIVND (reference sequence). This CDR3 has 11 residues. The CDR3 bases are TGTGCCAGTAGTATAGGGGGTGAAGCTTTCTTT. Translation gives CASSIGGEAFF. The whole variable domain, remainder taken from reference TRBV19 and TRBJ1-1, is DGGITQSPKYLFRKEGQNVTLSCEQNLNHDAMYWYRQDPGQGLRLIYYSQIVNDFQKGDIAEGYSVSREKKESFPLTVTSAQKNPTAFYLCASSIGGEAFFGQGTRLTVV.

The chain uses TRBV12-3 or TRBV12-4 and TRBJ1-5; D gene uncertain. The V gene lost 3 bases and the J gene lost 2 bases, with 11 bases spanning the gap. The CDR3 consists of 15 residues. CDR3 DNA sequence: TGTGCCAGCAGTTTTGAGCCCGGGGGCAATCAGCCCCAGCATTTT. This gives the protein CASSFEPGGNQPQHF.

The chain is built from TRBV20-1 and TRBJ1-1; no clear D. This CDR3 spans 13 amino acids. Trimming pared 0 bases from V and 2 bases from J, leaving 7 bases between. CDR1 is DFQATT, CDR2 SNEGSKA, per germline (reference sequence). The CDR3 here is CSARDLVNTEAFF. DNA for the CDR3: TGCAGTGCTAGAGATCTGGTTAACACTGAAGCTTTCTTT.

This clonotype was seen just once. CDR3 amino acids: CATSDPQGGTEAFF. CDR3 DNA: TGTGCCACCAGTGATCCACAGGGTGGAACTGAAGCTTTCTTT. The chain has TRBV24-1 and TRBJ1-1; D may be TRBD1 (6 bases). The CDR3 consists of 14 residues. Looked up from germline, CDR1 is KGHDR and CDR2 is SFDVKD. The V gene lost 3 bases and the J gene lost 5 bases, with 12 bases spanning the gap.

This clonotype has a single count. The CDR3 bases are TGTGCCATCAGTTATAGCGGGGGGAATGAGCAGTTCTTC. It specifies CAISYSGGNEQFF. This sequence joins TRBV10-3 and TRBJ2-1; 10 positions agree with TRBD2. The CDR3 is 13 amino acids. Germline CDR1 ENHRY, CDR2 SYGVKD. Unmatched junction bases numbered 2, after V lost 5 bases and J lost 7 bases.

The sample holds a few counts of this clonotype. The gene calls are TRBV24-1 and TRBJ2-5, with 10 bases identical to TRBD2. The CDR3 has 14 amino acids. Germline V gene sequence: CDR1 KGHDR, CDR2 SFDVKD. The V and J ends lost 7 bases and 4 bases, in that order; junction bases with no gene match: 5. The CDR3: CATRASGGGETQYF. In DNA form, the CDR3 reads TGTGCCACCAGGGCTAGCGGGGGAGGAGAGACCCAGTACTTC.

This chain links TRBV25-1 with TRBJ2-1; D may be TRBD2 (6 bases). Trimming shortened V by 3 bases and J by 10 bases, and 10 bases separated the two germline ends. Per the germline V gene, CDR1 is MGHDK and CDR2 is SYGVNS. The CDR3 is made up of 12 amino acids. The CDR3 DNA sequence: TGTGCCAGCAGTGACCCCGCGGGGGAGCAGTTCTTC. Residues: CASSDPAGEQFF.

This clonotype showed up just a few times. This CDR3 is CASSPGTITGELFF. The CDR3 DNA reads TGTGCCAGCAGCCCTGGGACTATCACCGGGGAGCTGTTTTTT. The chain carries TRBV7-9 and TRBJ2-2; 7 positions match TRBD2. The CDR3 has 14 amino acids. The germline gives CDR1 SEHNR, CDR2 FQNEAQ (reference sequence). V shed 5 bases, J shed 4 bases, and the junction held 4 bases outside the gene matches.

The chain links TRBV29-1 to TRBJ2-1, with TRBD2 identical over 9 bases. CDR1 SQVTM and CDR2 ANQGSEA come from the germline V gene. J lost 6 bases, V lost 7 bases, and 10 bases had no gene match. The CDR3 sequence is 14 residues long. The CDR3, as DNA: TGCAGCGCCGTAGCGGGAGTTCGGGTCAATGAGCAGTTCTTC. Its translation: CSAVAGVRVNEQFF.